Below, 27 T cell receptor beta chains from the same sample are listed, as sequenced in a study of spatial heterogeneity in lung cancer. Study-wide results and limits: Intratumoral expanded alpha and beta TCR counts were found to track tumor mutation counts.

These receptors have no known antigen. TCRdb ran MiXCR on the 5' RACE reads and lists one entry per CDR3 protein. Among roughly 17,000 distinct CDR3 sequences, 6.2% were seen once, and the ten largest hold 6.8%. Documented time point: sample taken at primary tumor resection. The sequences come from lung tumor tissue, collected at surgery. The source of these receptors is a male donor with early-stage non-small cell lung cancer.

This clonotype was recorded many times. The rearrangement uses TRBV20-1 and TRBJ2-5; D not certain. CDR1 and CDR2 from the germline V gene are DFQATT and SNEGSKA (reference sequence). V was pared by 3 bases and J by 4 bases, with 12 bases between. The CDR3 is 13 amino acids. The DNA for the CDR3 is TGCAGTGCTAGTCGGAAACCAGTAGAGACCCAGTACTTC. This translates into CSASRKPVETQYF.

There are many counts of this clonotype. V usage is TRBV24-1 and J usage is TRBJ2-2, with 8 bases fitting TRBD1. Germline V gene sequence: CDR1 KGHDR, CDR2 SFDVKD. This CDR3 has 15 residues. V lost 6 bases and J lost 5; bases outside the gene matches: 7. In DNA form, the CDR3 reads TGTGCCACCAGTCCGGGACAGGAGACTACCGGGGAGCTGTTTTTT. Amino acids: CATSPGQETTGELFF.

This clonotype was detected ten times or more. The chain joins TRBV27 to TRBJ2-1; 13 positions agree with TRBD2. CDR3 length equals 19 residues. The germline CDR1 and CDR2 sequences are MNHEY and SMNVEV (reference sequence). Trimming cost V 6 bases and J 0 bases; bases outside gene matches: 11. CDR3 residues: CASRRFGTSGISSYNEQFF. The CDR3 DNA reads TGTGCCAGCAGGAGATTTGGGACTAGCGGGATCAGCTCCTACAATGAGCAGTTCTTC.

In its sample, this clonotype was seen many times. V gene TRBV2 combines with J gene TRBJ2-5, with 10 bases aligning to TRBD1. Germline V gene lookup returns CDR1 SNHLY and CDR2 FYNNEI. Germline trimming cut 6 bases from V and 5 bases from J; bases unmatched to any gene: 9. The CDR3 sequence is 15 residues long. The CDR3 nucleotides read TGTGCCAGCAGGATAAGACAGGGGGCGAGGGAGACCCAGTACTTC. Protein: CASRIRQGARETQYF. The full variable domain, in which reference TRBV2 and TRBJ2-5 provide the parts outside the CDR3, is EPEVTQTPSHQVTQMGQEVILRCVPISNHLYFYWYRQILGQKVEFLVSFYNNEISEKSEIFDDQFSVERPDGSNFTLKIRSTKLEDSAMYFCASRIRQGARETQYFGPGTRLLVL.

This clonotype was detected ten times or more. The rearrangement uses TRBV27 and TRBJ2-2; 7 bases are a match to TRBD2. The CDR3 totals 16 residues. CDR1 MNHEY and CDR2 SMNVEV come from the germline V gene (reference sequence). V was clipped by 5 bases and J by 4 bases; unmatched bases: 10. Written as DNA, the CDR3 is TGTGCCAGCAGTACGGCGCGGGAGTGGTTCACCGGGGAGCTGTTTTTT. Translated: CASSTAREWFTGELFF.

Ten or more counts support this clonotype. V gene TRBV28 combines with J gene TRBJ2-7, with 8 bases lining up with TRBD2. This CDR3 region has 16 residues. Germline-derived CDR1 and CDR2 are MDHEN and SYDVKM. V lost 5 bases, J lost 3 bases, and 12 bases stayed unmatched. The CDR3 loop is CASSPRGGSRVYEQYF. The CDR3 region has the DNA TGTGCCAGCAGTCCCCGGGGGGGCAGCCGGGTCTACGAGCAGTACTTC.

This clonotype was seen repeatedly, ten times or more. The chain is built from TRBV14 and TRBJ2-3; D not certain. CDR3 length: 14 amino acids. V was clipped by 3 bases and J by 0 bases, with 7 bases between them. Germline V gene data show CDR1 as SGHDN and CDR2 as FVKESK. The CDR3 loop reads CASSHPQSTDTQYF. The CDR3 bases are TGTGCCAGCAGCCATCCCCAAAGCACAGATACGCAGTATTTT.

This clonotype was detected only a few times. The chain couples TRBV28 to TRBJ2-3; D gene unclear. The CDR3 consists of 16 residues. V dropped 4 bases and J dropped 3 bases, with 17 bases sitting between them. Germline loops: CDR1 MDHEN, CDR2 SYDVKM. The CDR3 region is CASSSGRLFRTDTQYF. The CDR3 nucleotides read TGTGCCAGCAGTTCCGGACGCCTCTTTAGGACAGATACGCAGTATTTT.

This clonotype is medium-sized (0.01 to 0.1%) by share. The chain couples TRBV27 to TRBJ2-7, with D perhaps matching TRBD1 (6 bases). Trimming shortened V by 6 bases and J by 0 bases, and 18 bases separated the two germline ends. CDR3 length: 16 amino acids. Per the germline V gene, CDR1 is MNHEY and CDR2 is SMNVEV (reference sequence). The CDR3 here is CASSPTKGVSSYEQYF. The CDR3 DNA reads as TGTGCCAGCAGCCCGACAAAGGGGGTGAGCTCCTACGAGCAGTACTTC.

The sample holds many counts of this clonotype. The V and J genes are TRBV27 and TRBJ2-4, with a tentative D call TRBD2 (6 bases). Germline-derived CDR1 and CDR2 are MNHEY and SMNVEV (reference sequence). V was shortened by 4 bases and J by 0 bases, with 13 bases between the two germline ends. This CDR3 has 16 residues. DNA of the CDR3: TGTGCCAGCAGTTCCAGTAGCGGATTAGCCAAAAACATTCAGTACTTC. It yields the protein CASSSSSGLAKNIQYF.

This clonotype was detected many times. The gene calls are TRBV28 and TRBJ2-7; 7 bases are a match to TRBD2. V dropped 5 bases and J dropped 7; count of bases not matched to a gene: 11. There are 14 residues in the CDR3. Germline V gives CDR1 MDHEN, CDR2 SYDVKM. The CDR3 region is CASSSWREGGEQYF. Written as DNA, the CDR3 is TGTGCCAGCAGTAGCTGGAGGGAGGGTGGAGAGCAGTACTTC. Complete variable domain (other parts from reference TRBV28 and TRBJ2-7): DVKVTQSSRYLVKRTGEKVFLECVQDMDHENMFWYRQDPGLGLRLIYFSYDVKMKEKGDIPEGYSVSREKKERFSLILESASTNQTSMYLCASSSWREGGEQYFGPGTRLTVT.

By share of the sample, this clonotype is medium-sized. This chain uses TRBV20-1 with TRBJ2-3; 10 bases are a match to TRBD2. V gave up 1 base and J gave up 7 bases; unmatched junction bases: 8. Germline-derived CDR1 and CDR2 are DFQATT and SNEGSKA (reference sequence). The CDR3 runs 15 residues. The CDR3 region is CSARGGASGSNTQYF. The CDR3 nucleotides are TGCAGTGCTAGAGGGGGAGCTAGCGGGAGCAATACGCAGTATTTT.

In this sample, this clonotype turned up many times. V and J are TRBV4-1 and TRBJ2-7, with 10 positions matching TRBD1. The trim removed 3 bases at V and 2 bases at J, leaving 4 bases unmatched. The CDR3 covers 15 residues. Germline V gives CDR1 MGHRA, CDR2 YSYEKL. CDR3 residues: CASSQLTGGAYEQYF. The CDR3 DNA sequence: TGCGCCAGCAGCCAGCTGACAGGGGGCGCCTACGAGCAGTACTTC.

In its sample, this clonotype was seen a few times. The gene calls are TRBV3-1 and TRBJ1-6; D is perhaps TRBD1 (6 bases). CDR1 is LGHDT, CDR2 YNNKEL, per germline (reference sequence). CDR3 size: 18 residues. Trimming took 4 bases from V and 0 from J, leaving 16 bases between them. CDR3 sequence (DNA): TGTGCCAGCAGCCCCGGAAGGGGGGCCTCCTCCTATAATTCACCCCTCCACTTT. It codes for CASSPGRGASSYNSPLHF.

This clonotype appeared many times. The V and J genes are TRBV6-5 and TRBJ1-6, with TRBD1 matching 7 bases. The CDR3 covers 13 residues. J gave up 9 bases and V 7 bases, and 6 bases lay outside the gene matches. From germline, CDR1 is MNHEY and CDR2 SVGAGI. CDR3 residues: CASNRGDASPLHF. The CDR3 DNA is TGTGCCAGCAACAGGGGAGATGCTTCACCCCTCCACTTT.

In this sample, this clonotype turned up many times. The chain employs TRBV6-1 and TRBJ2-3; D uncertain. Trimming removed 3 bases from V and 3 bases from J, with 7 bases in between. CDR1 is MNHNS and CDR2 is SASEGT in the germline V gene. The CDR3 is 13 amino acids. The CDR3 bases are TGTGCCAGCAGTGAGTCTAGAACAGATACGCAGTATTTT. Its translation: CASSESRTDTQYF.

In this sample, this clonotype turned up many times. The chain is built from TRBV3-1 and TRBJ1-5, with D uncertain. Trimming removed 0 bases from V and 7 bases from J, with 4 bases in between. CDR1 is LGHDT and CDR2 is YNNKEL in the germline V gene (reference sequence). This CDR3 has 12 amino acids. For the CDR3, the DNA is TGTGCCAGCAGCCAAGATGGCCAGCCCCAGCATTTT. Protein sequence: CASSQDGQPQHF.

This clonotype appeared once. The J gene is TRBJ2-1, the V gene TRBV4-2, with 10 positions matching TRBD2. This CDR3 comprises 16 residues. Germline V gives CDR1 LGHNA, CDR2 YNFKEQ. J lost 4 bases, V lost 1 base, and 4 bases had no gene match. CDR3 loop: CASSQGIAGGYNEQFF. The CDR3 bases are TGTGCCAGCAGCCAAGGAATAGCGGGAGGATACAATGAGCAGTTCTTC.

This clonotype was counted ten times or more. In DNA, the CDR3 is TGTGCCAGCAGTTTCGGTAGGGGGGTTTCCTACGAGCAGTACTTC. Residues: CASSFGRGVSYEQYF. This sequence joins TRBV12-3 or TRBV12-4 and TRBJ2-7, with D tentatively TRBD1 or TRBD2 (6 bases each). The V and J ends lost 3 bases and 1 base respectively, with 13 bases between them. The CDR3 is 15 amino acids.

This clonotype is deemed medium-sized. This sequence joins TRBV7-9 and TRBJ2-7; maybe TRBD1 (5 bases). The CDR3 has 13 residues. Trimming left V 2 bases short and J 4 bases short, with 9 bases between. Looked up from germline, CDR1 is SEHNR and CDR2 is FQNEAQ (reference sequence). The DNA of the CDR3 is TGTGCCAGCAGCTTATCAGGGTTGTACGAGCAGTACTTC. It yields the protein CASSLSGLYEQYF.

This clonotype has ten or more counts. The V call is TRBV6-5, the J call TRBJ1-5, with unresolved D. V dropped 6 bases and J dropped 0 bases, with 9 bases sitting between them. This CDR3 contains 14 residues. Germline V gene sequence: CDR1 MNHEY, CDR2 SVGAGI. The CDR3 sequence is CASRTGSSNQPQHF. The DNA for the CDR3 is TGTGCCAGCAGAACGGGATCTAGCAATCAGCCCCAGCATTTT.

Many counts were recorded for this clonotype. The chain joins TRBV7-2 to TRBJ2-7; the D gene is possibly TRBD2 (6 bases). This CDR3 comprises 14 residues. V was shortened by 5 bases and J by 2 bases, with 13 bases between the two germline ends. Per the germline V gene, CDR1 is SGHTA and CDR2 is FQGNSA. CDR3 in DNA: TGTGCCAGCAGCGAGAGGGCGGGGCCCTACGAGCAGTACTTC. Encoded protein: CASSERAGPYEQYF.

This clonotype was recorded many times. The chain links TRBV6-1 to TRBJ2-1; D gene unclear. The germline V gene has CDR1 MNHNS and CDR2 SASEGT. Trimming shortened V by 7 bases and J by 4 bases, and 11 bases separated the two germline ends. This CDR3 contains 13 residues. The CDR3 loop is CASTSNSYNEQFF. DNA for the CDR3: TGTGCCAGCACATCGAACAGTTACAATGAGCAGTTCTTC.

This clonotype was detected ten times or more. V is TRBV6-6 and J is TRBJ2-7; the D is unclear. Trimming removed 6 bases at V and 4 bases at J, with 10 bases between. Germline-derived CDR1 and CDR2 are MNHNY and SVGAGI (reference sequence). The CDR3 is 12 residues long. For the CDR3, the DNA is TGTGCCAGCAGACGCACCGAGTACGAGCAGTACTTC. Encoded protein: CASRRTEYEQYF.

The sample holds many counts of this clonotype. CDR3 sequence (DNA): TGTGCCAGCGGGGAGACCCAGTACTTC. Residues: CASGETQYF. The chain recombines TRBV25-1 with TRBJ2-5; no firm D call. CDR1 MGHDK and CDR2 SYGVNS come from the germline V gene. The germline V and J ends were trimmed by 8 bases and 5 bases, with 3 bases remaining between them. The CDR3 runs 9 residues.

This clonotype was counted many times. The V call is TRBV4-1, the J call TRBJ2-5; D ambiguous. The CDR3 has 15 amino acids. Germline V lookup: CDR1 MGHRA, CDR2 YSYEKL. V was pared by 0 bases and J by 5 bases, with 13 bases between. The CDR3 is CASSQDRPSWETQYF. In nucleotides, the CDR3 is TGCGCCAGCAGCCAAGATCGTCCTAGTTGGGAGACCCAGTACTTC.

Here the CDR3 reads CASSQVKLAGGTGELFF. CDR3 coding DNA: TGCGCCAGCAGCCAAGTTAAGTTAGCGGGAGGAACCGGGGAGCTGTTTTTT. V gene TRBV4-1 combines with J gene TRBJ2-2; TRBD2 matches at 10 bases. CDR1 is MGHRA, CDR2 YSYEKL, per germline. V dropped 1 base and J dropped 5; count of bases not matched to a gene: 7. This CDR3 region has 17 residues.